This T cell receptor beta chain was documented in a study of Graves' ophthalmopathy and Graves' hyperthyroidism. A note on this clonotype: Its antigen is undetermined.

RNA transcripts were the template, and TCR beta CDR3 regions were amplified from them. An initial RT-PCR round employing HTBI primers preceded a second-round multiplex PCR. TCRdb re-analysed the multiplex PCR reads in MiXCR, keeping a single row per CDR3 protein. The sample holds 560,000 or so distinct CDR3 sequences, under 45% seen once. Eligible hyperthyroidism cases comprised new diagnoses of under 2 months' duration in individuals aged 18 to 65. Pregnancy or lactation, uncontrolled infections and other autoimmune diseases were grounds for excluding patients. V lost 7 bases, J lost 6 bases, and 8 bases stayed unmatched. The CDR3 covers 13 residues. Germline values: CDR1 ENHRY, CDR2 SYGVKD. General observations from the study: Appearing in blood as well were most expanded thyroid clonotypes above 0.001 frequency. Prediction of ophthalmopathy progression reached roughly 68% sensitivity and around 75% specificity.

Sequences were obtained from peripheral blood or thyroid tissue (not recorded which). The gene calls are TRBV10-3 and TRBJ1-2; 7 nucleotides match TRBD1. The TCR originated in an adult man with Graves' hyperthyroidism. CDR3 nucleotides: TGTGCCATCACTTCGGACAGGAGGGATGGCTACACCTTC. It encodes CAITSDRRDGYTF.